Sequencing of this T cell receptor (beta chain) was carried out in a study of T cells expressing NK-cell markers. Germline CDR1 is SEHNR and CDR2 is FQNEAQ (reference sequence). This CDR3 is 14 amino acids long. TCRdb processed the 5' RACE reads again and assigns one entry to each CDR3 protein, with no DNA. The clone table shows 350,000 to 500,000 distinct CDR3 sequences, with the ten largest holding 7.3%. The receptor was derived from a woman between 18 and 69 years old in good health. The rearrangement links TRBV7-9 to TRBJ2-5. Sequencing was performed on blood T cells: a sorted CD56 or NKG2C T cell subset, CD4+ or CD8+ T cells, or bulk PBMC T cells (not recorded which). The CDR3 reads CASSQTPVQETQYF.